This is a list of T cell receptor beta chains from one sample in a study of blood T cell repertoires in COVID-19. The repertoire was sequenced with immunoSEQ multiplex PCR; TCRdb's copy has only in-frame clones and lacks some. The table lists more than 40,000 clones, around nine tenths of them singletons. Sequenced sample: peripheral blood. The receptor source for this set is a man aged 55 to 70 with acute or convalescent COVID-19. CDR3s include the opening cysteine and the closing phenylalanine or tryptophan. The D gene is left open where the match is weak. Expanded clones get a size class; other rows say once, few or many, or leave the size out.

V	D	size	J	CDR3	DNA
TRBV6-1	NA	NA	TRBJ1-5	CASSERAGGQPQHF	TGTGCCAGCAGTGAAAGGGCCGGGGGTCAGCCCCAGCATTTT
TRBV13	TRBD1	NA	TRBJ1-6	CASSGQDFKDSPLHF	TGTGCCAGCAGCGGACAGGATTTTAAGGATTCACCCCTCCACTTT
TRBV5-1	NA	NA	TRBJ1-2	CASSLGATGNNGYTF	TGCGCCAGCAGCTTGGGGGCGACAGGCAACAATGGCTACACCTTC
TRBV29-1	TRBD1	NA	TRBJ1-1	CSVEEWTGLGNTEAFF	TGCAGCGTTGAAGAATGGACAGGGCTCGGGAACACTGAAGCTTTCTTT
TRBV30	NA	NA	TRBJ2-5	CAWNGETQYF	TGTGCCTGGAACGGGGAGACCCAGTACTTC
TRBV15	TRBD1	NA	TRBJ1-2	CATSPRQGPHYGYTF	TGTGCCACCAGCCCTCGACAGGGGCCCCACTATGGCTACACCTTC
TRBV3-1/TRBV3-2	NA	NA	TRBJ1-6	CASSQDARANSPLHF	TGTGCCAGCAGCCAAGATGCCAGGGCTAATTCACCCCTCCACTTT
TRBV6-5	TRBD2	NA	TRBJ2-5	CASSYGGGEETQYF	TGTGCCAGCAGCTACGGGGGGGGAGAAGAGACCCAGTACTTC
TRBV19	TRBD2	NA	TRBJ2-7	CASSWTSGVYEQYF	TGTGCCAGTAGTTGGACTAGCGGGGTTTACGAGCAGTACTTC
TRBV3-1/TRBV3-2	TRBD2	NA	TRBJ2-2	CASSQDWLAGANTGELFF	TGTGCCAGCAGCCAAGATTGGCTAGCGGGGGCCAACACCGGGGAGCTGTTTTTT
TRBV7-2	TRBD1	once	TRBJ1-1	CASSLDRLNTEAFF	TGTGCCAGCAGCTTGGACAGGCTGAACACTGAAGCTTTCTTT
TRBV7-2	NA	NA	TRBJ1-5	CASSTTGYQPQHF	TGTGCCAGCAGTACCACAGGGTATCAGCCCCAGCATTTT
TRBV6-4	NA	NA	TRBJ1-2	CASSPGARGYGYTF	TGTGCCAGCAGTCCAGGGGCCCGAGGCTATGGCTACACCTTC
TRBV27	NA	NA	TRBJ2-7	CASSQYTGYNEQYF	TGTGCCAGCAGTCAGTATACAGGGTACAACGAGCAGTACTTC
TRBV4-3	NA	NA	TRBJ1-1	CASSHGDINTEAFF	TGCGCCAGCAGCCATGGGGACATTAACACTGAAGCTTTCTTT
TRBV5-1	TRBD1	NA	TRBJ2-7	CASSPGGTGTYEQYF	TGCGCCAGCAGCCCAGGCGGGACAGGGACCTACGAGCAGTACTTC
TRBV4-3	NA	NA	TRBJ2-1	CASSQEPGGRYNEQFF	TGCGCCAGCAGCCAAGAACCTGGCGGCCGCTACAATGAGCAGTTCTTC
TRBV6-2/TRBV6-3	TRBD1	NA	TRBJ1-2	CASSDPVDRAYGYTF	TGTGCCAGCAGTGACCCAGTGGACAGGGCCTATGGCTACACCTTC
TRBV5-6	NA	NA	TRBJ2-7	CASSLVGVYEQYF	TGTGCCAGCAGCCTGGTAGGGGTCTACGAGCAGTACTTC
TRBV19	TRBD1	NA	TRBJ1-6	CASSRDRDNSPLHF	TGTGCCAGTAGTAGGGACAGGGATAATTCACCCCTCCACTTT
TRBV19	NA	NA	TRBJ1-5	CASNPLNQPQHF	TGTGCCAGTAATCCCCTCAATCAGCCCCAGCATTTT
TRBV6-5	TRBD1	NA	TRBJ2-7	CASSYGGDRAYEQYF	TGTGCCAGCAGTTACGGCGGGGACAGGGCTTACGAGCAGTACTTC
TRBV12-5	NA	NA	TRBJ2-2	CASGPRQVYTGELFF	TGTGCTAGTGGCCCCAGACAGGTATACACCGGGGAGCTGTTTTTT
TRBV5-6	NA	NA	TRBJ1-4	CASSLTGRTNEKLFF	TGTGCCAGCAGCTTGACGGGGAGAACTAATGAAAAACTGTTTTTT
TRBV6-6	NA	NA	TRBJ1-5	CASSRKRDGLEPQHF	TGTGCCAGCAGTCGAAAGCGGGACGGATTAGAGCCCCAGCATTTT
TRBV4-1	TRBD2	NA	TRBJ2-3	CASSQRGADTQYF	TGCGCCAGCAGCCAGCGGGGGGCAGATACGCAGTATTTT
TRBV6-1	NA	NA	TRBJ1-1	CASSEVWSSNTEAFF	TGTGCCAGCAGTGAAGTGTGGAGTTCGAACACTGAAGCTTTCTTT
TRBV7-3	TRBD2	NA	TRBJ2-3	CASSLLAGPGTQYF	TGTGCCAGCAGCTTATTAGCGGGCCCAGGTACGCAGTATTTT
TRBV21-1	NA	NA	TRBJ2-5	CASSKDPNDVTSKGRDNETQYF	TGTGCCAGCAGCAAAGACCCGAACGATGTAACTAGTAAGGGACGGGACAACGAGACCCAGTACTTC
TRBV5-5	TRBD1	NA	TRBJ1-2	CASSPGTGGESYGYTF	TGTGCCAGCAGCCCCGGGACAGGGGGCGAATCATATGGCTACACCTTC
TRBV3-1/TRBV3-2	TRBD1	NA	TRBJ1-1	CASSRRTGSNTEAFF	TGTGCCAGCAGCCGTCGGACAGGGTCGAACACTGAAGCTTTCTTT
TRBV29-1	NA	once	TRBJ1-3	CSVEDGLQGSPGNTIYF	TGCAGCGTTGAAGATGGGTTACAGGGAAGTCCTGGAAACACCATATATTTT
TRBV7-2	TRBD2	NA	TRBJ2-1	CASSLGLAGYNEQFF	TGTGCCAGCAGCTTAGGACTAGCGGGGTACAATGAGCAGTTCTTC
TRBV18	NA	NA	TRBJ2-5	CASSPISRETQYF	TGTGCCAGCTCACCAATTTCGCGGGAGACCCAGTACTTC
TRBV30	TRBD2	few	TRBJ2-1	CAWSLAGGPSNEQFF	TGTGCCTGGAGTCTAGCGGGGGGCCCCTCCAATGAGCAGTTCTTC
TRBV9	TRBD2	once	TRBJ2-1	CASSVAFGSGGYNEQFF	TGTGCCAGCAGCGTAGCGTTCGGTAGCGGGGGTTACAATGAGCAGTTCTTC
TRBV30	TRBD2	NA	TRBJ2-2	CAWTGLAGVRSGELFF	TGTGCCTGGACCGGACTAGCGGGGGTCAGGTCCGGGGAGCTGTTTTTT
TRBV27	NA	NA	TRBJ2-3	CASSLNSRLTINTDTQYF	TGTGCCAGCAGTTTAAACAGCCGGCTCACCATAAACACAGATACGCAGTATTTT
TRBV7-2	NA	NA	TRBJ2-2	CASSLASLIYTGELFF	TGTGCCAGCAGCTTAGCCTCCCTTATATACACCGGGGAGCTGTTTTTT
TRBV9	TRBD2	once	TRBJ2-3	CASSVAGGHSTDTQYF	TGTGCCAGCAGCGTAGCGGGGGGGCATTCAACAGATACGCAGTATTTT
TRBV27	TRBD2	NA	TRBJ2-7	CASSPSSGGLSYEQYF	TGTGCCAGCAGTCCCTCCAGCGGGGGGCTCTCCTACGAGCAGTACTTC
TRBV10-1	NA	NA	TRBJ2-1	CASSEVADSYNEQFF	TGCGCCAGCAGTGAGGTAGCGGATTCCTACAATGAGCAGTTCTTC
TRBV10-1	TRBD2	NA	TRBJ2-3	CASSESGGAGDTQYF	TGCGCCAGCAGTGAGAGCGGGGGGGCGGGAGATACGCAGTATTTT
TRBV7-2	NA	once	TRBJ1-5	CASSLSGDQPQHF	TGTGCCAGCAGCTTATCAGGGGATCAGCCCCAGCATTTT
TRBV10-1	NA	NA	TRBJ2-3	CASSDAGDSTDTQYF	TGCGCCAGCAGTGATGCGGGCGATTCCACAGATACGCAGTATTTT
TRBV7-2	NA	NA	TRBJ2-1	CASSLDGTSSYNEQFF	TGTGCCAGCAGCTTAGATGGGACTTCCTCCTACAATGAGCAGTTCTTC
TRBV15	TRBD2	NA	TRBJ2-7	CATSRGLAGGEQYF	TGTGCCACCAGCAGGGGACTAGCGGGGGGCGAGCAGTACTTC
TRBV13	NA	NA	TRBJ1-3	CASSLTIDRDSGNTIYF	TGTGCCAGCAGCCTAACCATCGACAGAGACTCTGGAAACACCATATATTTT
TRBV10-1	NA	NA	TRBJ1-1	CASSESVVSEAFF	TGCGCCAGCAGTGAGTCGGTGGTGAGTGAAGCTTTCTTT
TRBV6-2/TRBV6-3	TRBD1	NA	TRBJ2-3	CASSTRDRGSVDTQYF	TGTGCCAGCAGTACCCGGGACAGGGGGTCGGTAGATACGCAGTATTTT
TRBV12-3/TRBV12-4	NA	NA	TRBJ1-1	CASSTFNGLFAFF	TGTGCCAGCAGCACGTTTAATGGACTTTTTGCTTTCTTT
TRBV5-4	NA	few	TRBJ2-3	CASSLEQADTQYF	TGTGCCAGCAGCTTGGAACAGGCAGATACGCAGTATTTT
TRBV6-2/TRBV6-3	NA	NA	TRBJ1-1	CASSYSKLPAKDSEAFF	TGTGCCAGCAGTTACTCGAAGCTCCCCGCCAAGGACAGTGAAGCTTTCTTT
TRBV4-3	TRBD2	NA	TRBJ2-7	CASSRGLYSYEQYF	TGCGCCAGCAGCCGGGGACTATACTCCTACGAGCAGTACTTC
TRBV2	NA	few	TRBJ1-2	CASSEGRRGGYTF	TGTGCCAGCAGTGAAGGAAGGCGAGGTGGCTACACCTTC
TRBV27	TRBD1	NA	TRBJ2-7	CASSPATGQGYEQYF	TGTGCCAGCAGTCCCGCGACGGGACAGGGCTACGAGCAGTACTTC
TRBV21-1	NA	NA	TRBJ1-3	CASSKAEETSGNTIYF	TGTGCCAGCAGCAAAGCAGAGGAAACCTCTGGAAACACCATATATTTT